A selection of T cell receptor beta chains follows, all from one sample in a study of shared clonotypes between healthy human individuals. The protocol was immunoSEQ multiplex PCR, while the TCRdb copy is restricted to in-frame clones and leaves out a portion. This table has more than 400,000 clones, 90% to 96% appearing once. The specimen sequenced was naive CD4+ T cells sorted from blood. All receptors come from a woman aged 25 to 39 in good health. CDR3s include the opening cysteine and the closing phenylalanine or tryptophan. The order of the fields is V gene, D gene, clone size, J gene, CDR3 protein, CDR3 DNA. The D gene is left open where the match is weak. Clone size is not always given. Where it is, it says once, few, many or a class for expanded clones.

TRBV11-2	NA	NA	TRBJ2-7	CASSLGSGGPYEQYF	TGTGCCAGCAGCTTAGGATCGGGGGGCCCCTACGAGCAGTACTTC
TRBV5-3	NA	once	TRBJ1-1	CASSLEAYDTEAFF	TGTGCCAGCAGCTTGGAGGCATACGACACTGAAGCTTTCTTT
TRBV5-1	NA	NA	TRBJ2-1	CASSLEGSEQFF	TGCGCCAGCAGCTTGGAGGGGTCTGAGCAGTTCTTC
TRBV10-1	TRBD2	NA	TRBJ2-1	CASSLSRREGPYNEQFF	TGCGCCAGCTCTTTATCTCGGCGGGAGGGCCCCTACAATGAGCAGTTCTTC
TRBV7-9	TRBD2	NA	TRBJ2-7	CASSSLAGGDEQYF	TGTGCCAGCAGCTCTCTAGCGGGAGGTGACGAGCAGTACTTC
TRBV7-3	NA	NA	TRBJ1-2	CASSLGGPANYGYTF	TGTGCCAGCAGCTTGGGAGGTCCAGCTAACTATGGCTACACCTTC
TRBV19	NA	NA	TRBJ1-4	CASSIRGRESTNEKLFF	TGTGCCAGTAGTATACGGGGGCGGGAGTCAACTAATGAAAAACTGTTTTTT
TRBV7-2	TRBD2	NA	TRBJ2-7	CASSPGLAGGTYEQYF	TGTGCCAGCAGCCCCGGCCTAGCGGGTGGGACCTACGAGCAGTACTTC
TRBV28	NA	NA	TRBJ2-4	CASSLGGTIAKNIQYF	TGTGCCAGCAGCCTTGGGGGAACCATAGCCAAAAACATTCAGTACTTC
TRBV19	NA	NA	TRBJ2-1	CASRTGVRGANEQFF	TGTGCCAGTAGAACAGGCGTCAGGGGAGCGAATGAGCAGTTCTTC
TRBV5-1	TRBD1	NA	TRBJ2-1	CASSLLQGGNEQFF	TGCGCCAGCAGCTTATTACAGGGGGGCAATGAGCAGTTCTTC
TRBV19	NA	NA	TRBJ2-7	CASSIDGGTANYEQYF	TGTGCCAGTAGTATAGATGGGGGGACAGCTAACTACGAGCAGTACTTC
TRBV7-2	NA	NA	TRBJ1-1	CASSNRAGNTEAFF	TGTGCCAGCAGCAATCGGGCGGGGAACACTGAAGCTTTCTTT
TRBV18	TRBD1	NA	TRBJ2-2	CASSHRTGVNTGELFF	TGTGCCAGCTCACACCGGACAGGGGTCAACACCGGGGAGCTGTTTTTT
TRBV6-1	NA	NA	TRBJ1-1	CASSDAGFTEAFF	TGTGCCAGCAGTGACGCTGGGTTTACTGAAGCTTTCTTT